Given below is one T cell receptor beta chain in context. Naive-designated CD8 cells lacked CD45RO, were positively enriched for CCR7, and omitted terminally differentiated effector memory CD45RA+ cells. This entry belongs to a study of shared clonotypes between healthy human individuals. Libraries were prepared by immunoSEQ multiplex PCR; TCRdb keeps only in-frame clonotypes and omits some of them. The sample records about 700,000 clones, approximately 90% being singletons. Material for sequencing was naive CD8+ T cells sorted from blood. The source is a man aged 30 to 39 in good health.

The CDR3 DNA is TGTGCCAGCTCAACGCCGACGCAAGAGACCCAGTACTTC. It codes for CASSTPTQETQYF. V and J are TRBV18 and TRBJ2-5; D is uncertain. Trimming left V 5 bases short and J 2 bases short, with 9 bases between. From germline, CDR1 is KGHSH and CDR2 LQKENI. The CDR3 length is 13 residues.